These 27 T cell receptor beta chains came from one sample sequenced in a study of vaccination effects on CD4 cells after COVID-19. Antigen-specific CD4+ T cells were expanded (with viral peptide pools) by the ViraFEST assay ahead of sequencing. Culturing for ten to eleven days preceded CD4+ T cell isolation. Prior SARS-CoV-2 infection was absent in the vaccine recipients, as shown by negative nucleocapsid antibodies. TCRdb's table, derived via immunoSEQ multiplex PCR, lists solely in-frame clones and lacks some. The repertoire holds tens of thousands of clones, with under 75% as singletons. These TCRs' antigens remain unknown. The sample here was CD4+ T cells from PBMCs cultured with HCoV-OC43 spike peptides, taken before COVID-19 vaccination. Subset indicated: HCoV-OC43 spike overlapping peptide pool stimulation. The receptors here all came from a human donor who received a COVID-19 vaccine.

V is TRBV24-1 and J is TRBJ2-3; perhaps TRBD1 as D (5 bases). V lost 3 bases and J 4 bases, leaving 16 bases between the germline ends. CDR1 KGHDR and CDR2 SFDVKD come from the germline V gene. This CDR3 region has 16 residues. The CDR3 loop reads CATSDGAPPKADTQYF. CDR3 nucleotide sequence: TGTGCCACCAGTGATGGGGCACCCCCAAAGGCAGATACGCAGTATTTT.

This sequence joins TRBV7-3 and TRBJ2-3, with 12 bases aligning to TRBD2. The germline CDR1 and CDR2 sequences are SGHTA and FQGTGA. The CDR3 spans 16 residues. V gave up 5 bases and J gave up 1 base; unmatched junction bases: 4. CDR3 sequence reads: CASSQTSGGRTDTQYF. CDR3 DNA sequence: TGTGCCAGCAGCCAGACTAGCGGGGGACGCACAGATACGCAGTATTTT.

This sequence joins TRBV18 and TRBJ1-4; D is perhaps TRBD1 (5 bases). Germline V gene sequence: CDR1 KGHSH, CDR2 LQKENI. CDR3 size: 14 residues. V was trimmed by 1 base and J by 8 bases, leaving 11 bases between them. CDR3 loop: CASSPRGGEEKLFF. The CDR3 DNA reads TGTGCCAGCTCACCACGGGGGGGAGAAGAAAAACTGTTTTTT.

This chain joins TRBV24-1 and TRBJ2-1, with 7 bases aligning to TRBD1. J was trimmed by 9 bases and V by 7 bases; bases with no gene match: 14. CDR1 and CDR2 (germline): KGHDR, SFDVKD. The CDR3 length is 15 residues. The CDR3 sequence is CATSAEGALSGEQFF. Written as DNA, the CDR3 is TGTGCCACCAGCGCAGAGGGGGCGCTTTCCGGTGAGCAGTTCTTC.

The CDR3 region is CASSARTGFEDTQYF. The CDR3 nucleotides are TGCGCCAGCAGCGCCCGGACAGGGTTCGAAGATACGCAGTATTTT. The chain recombines TRBV4-1 with TRBJ2-3, with TRBD1 matching 8 bases. After removal of 5 bases from V and 5 bases from J, the junction contained 9 bases not matched to a gene. Per germline, CDR1 MGHRA and CDR2 YSYEKL. CDR3 size: 15 residues.

This chain links TRBV5-1 with TRBJ2-2; D perhaps matches TRBD1 (5 bases). Germline V gene data show CDR1 as SGHRS and CDR2 as YFSETQ. CDR3 length: 15 amino acids. V gave up 2 bases and J gave up 3 bases, with 11 bases separating them. The CDR3 protein is CASSLTGVYTGELFF. The CDR3 nucleotides read TGCGCCAGCAGCTTAACAGGAGTCTACACCGGGGAGCTGTTTTTT.

The chain uses TRBV20-1 and TRBJ1-2, with unresolved D. The V and J ends lost 6 bases and 7 bases respectively, with 9 bases between them. Per the germline V gene, CDR1 is DFQATT and CDR2 is SNEGSKA (reference sequence). The CDR3 spans 10 residues. The CDR3 sequence is CSALPSGYTF. The CDR3 DNA reads as TGCAGTGCCCTGCCGTCTGGCTACACCTTC.

The chain recombines TRBV19 with TRBJ1-1; D gene unclear. The CDR3 is made up of 14 amino acids. Germline assignment: CDR1 LNHDA and CDR2 SQIVND (reference sequence). Trimming took off 0 bases at V and 10 bases at J, with 15 bases between the two ends. The CDR3 is CASSIDGLNVIAFF. CDR3 DNA: TGTGCCAGTAGTATAGACGGCCTGAACGTGATAGCTTTCTTT.

This clone was observed a handful of times. CDR3 residues: CASSVAGGLTEAFF. CDR3 coding DNA: TGTGCCAGCAGCGTAGCTGGGGGTTTGACTGAAGCTTTCTTT. The V gene is TRBV9, the J gene TRBJ1-1, with a weak D call TRBD1 (5 bases). This CDR3 has 14 amino acids. The V end lost 0 bases, the J end lost 5 bases, and 11 bases lay between the germline ends. Germline V lookup: CDR1 SGDLS, CDR2 YYNGEE.

The rearrangement links TRBV12-3 or TRBV12-4 to TRBJ2-3; D may be TRBD2 (6 bases). Between the trimmed V and J ends, which lost 5 bases and 4 bases, there was a span of 10 bases. This CDR3 region has 13 residues. The chain's CDR3 is CASSKGRSDTQYF. CDR3 DNA sequence: TGTGCCAGCAGTAAAGGGAGGTCAGATACGCAGTATTTT.

The J gene is TRBJ2-5, the V gene TRBV28, with D maybe TRBD2 (6 bases). Trimming took 7 bases from V and 4 from J, leaving 16 bases between them. The CDR3 has 14 amino acids. Germline V gives CDR1 MDHEN, CDR2 SYDVKM. CDR3 sequence: CASNVGGRPETQYF. For the CDR3, the DNA is TGTGCCAGCAATGTTGGGGGGAGGCCAGAGACCCAGTACTTC. Based on the CDR3 plus reference TRBV28 and TRBJ2-5, the full variable domain is DVKVTQSSRYLVKRTGEKVFLECVQDMDHENMFWYRQDPGLGLRLIYFSYDVKMKEKGDIPEGYSVSREKKERFSLILESASTNQTSMYLCASNVGGRPETQYFGPGTRLLVL.

The rearrangement links TRBV19 to TRBJ2-3, with TRBD1 identical over 10 bases. Per germline, CDR1 LNHDA and CDR2 SQIVND (reference sequence). Trimming took 5 bases from V and 1 from J; bases not matched to a gene: 6. The CDR3 sequence is 16 residues long. Here the CDR3 DNA reads TGTGCCAGTAGTGCCCGACAGGGGGCAGGCACAGATACGCAGTATTTT. It codes for CASSARQGAGTDTQYF.

The chain combines TRBV9 with TRBJ2-5; tentatively, D is TRBD1 (6 bases). CDR1 is SGDLS and CDR2 is YYNGEE in the germline V gene. Trimming shortened V by 2 bases and J by 4 bases, and 15 bases separated the two germline ends. CDR3 length: 15 residues. The CDR3 loop reads CASSVEQGKRETQYF. Here the CDR3 DNA reads TGTGCCAGCAGCGTGGAGCAGGGGAAGAGAGAGACCCAGTACTTC. Variable domain in full (rest from reference TRBV9 and TRBJ2-5): DSGVTQTPKHLITATGQRVTLRCSPRSGDLSVYWYQQSLDQGLQFLIQYYNGEERAKGNILERFSAQQFPDLHSELNLSSLELGDSALYFCASSVEQGKRETQYFGPGTRLLVL.

This clone is a singleton in its sample. The genes are TRBV18 and TRBJ1-5; no reliable D call. Trimming left V 3 bases short and J 0 bases short, with 6 bases between. Germline CDR1 KGHSH, CDR2 LQKENI. The CDR3 has 14 residues. Here the CDR3 DNA reads TGTGCCAGCTCACCCGACGGTAGCAATCAGCCCCAGCATTTT. This sequence encodes CASSPDGSNQPQHF.

V is TRBV2 and J is TRBJ2-3; D call uncertain. The V and J ends lost 6 bases and 2 bases respectively, with 15 bases between them. This CDR3 has 15 amino acids. Germline V CDR1 and CDR2: SNHLY, FYNNEI. CDR3 sequence (DNA): TGTGCCAGCAGCGCAAGACCCCTCCCCACAGATACGCAGTATTTT. Protein product: CASSARPLPTDTQYF.

This chain uses TRBV11-2 with TRBJ1-1; unclear D gene. This CDR3 has 13 residues. Trimming removed 0 bases at V and 0 bases at J, with 2 bases between. Germline V gives CDR1 SGHAT, CDR2 FQNNGV. CDR3 protein: CASSLEVNTEAFF. The CDR3 DNA follows: TGTGCCAGCAGCTTAGAGGTGAACACTGAAGCTTTCTTT. Drawing the rest from reference TRBV11-2 and TRBJ1-1, the complete variable domain is EAGVAQSPRYKIIEKRQSVAFWCNPISGHATLYWYQQILGQGPKLLIQFQNNGVVDDSQLPKDRFSAERLKGVDSTLKIQPAKLEDSAVYLCASSLEVNTEAFFGQGTRLTVV.

The chain has TRBV7-8 and TRBJ2-7; no clear D. Trimming stripped 4 bases from V and 6 bases from J, with 13 bases between. CDR1 and CDR2 from the germline V gene are SGHVS and FQNEAQ. The CDR3 has 13 residues. CDR3 protein: CASSSPPTGEQYV. The CDR3 nucleotides are TGTGCCAGCAGCTCCCCCCCCACGGGCGAGCAGTACGTC.

V is TRBV6-4 and J is TRBJ2-3, with D hard to call. Germline CDR1 reads MRHNA; CDR2 reads SNTAGT. The CDR3 has 11 amino acids. The V end lost 8 bases, the J end lost 6 bases, and 9 bases lay between the germline ends. Here the CDR3 DNA reads TGTGCCAGCCGCCCTAGGGATACGCAGTATTTT. It encodes CASRPRDTQYF.

Here the CDR3 DNA reads TGTGCCAGCAGCGCCTCGGGGGTCGAGCAGTACGTC. Encoded protein: CASSASGVEQYV. The V and J genes are TRBV7-9 and TRBJ2-7, with D perhaps matching TRBD2 (6 bases). This CDR3 is built from 12 residues. Germline CDR1 and CDR2: SEHNR and FQNEAQ (reference sequence). V was cut by 5 bases and J by 6 bases, with 11 bases left in between.

The genes are TRBV7-8 and TRBJ1-2; maybe TRBD1 (5 bases). Germline V gives CDR1 SGHVS, CDR2 FQNEAQ. This CDR3 has 14 amino acids. The ends were cut back, 5 bases at V and 4 bases at J, with 14 bases in the middle. Written as DNA, the CDR3 is TGTGCCAGCAGCGCCCGGGACGGCGGCTATGGCTACACCTTC. This gives the protein CASSARDGGYGYTF.

J is TRBJ2-5 and V is TRBV9; possible D gene TRBD1, 6 bases. Trimming pared 3 bases from V and 2 bases from J, leaving 14 bases between. The CDR3 sequence is 15 residues long. Germline V gene data show CDR1 as SGDLS and CDR2 as YYNGEE. Written as DNA, the CDR3 is TGTGCCAGCAGCGAGCCCGGGACACCACAAGAGACCCAGTACTTC. Translated, it gives CASSEPGTPQETQYF.

This clone was observed a handful of times. V and J are TRBV2 and TRBJ1-1; D uncertain. The CDR3 totals 14 residues. Germline values: CDR1 SNHLY, CDR2 FYNNEI. V lost 2 bases, J lost 6 bases, and 13 bases lay in between. The CDR3 loop reads CASSEIRSRAEAFF. The DNA of the CDR3 is TGTGCCAGCAGTGAAATCCGTTCAAGGGCTGAAGCTTTCTTT.

V is TRBV5-1 and J is TRBJ1-2; D call uncertain. The CDR3 has 14 residues. Germline V gives CDR1 SGHRS, CDR2 YFSETQ. V dropped 0 bases and J dropped 8 bases, with 14 bases sitting between them. Here the CDR3 DNA reads TGCGCCAGCAGCTTGGGCAGCGAATTCAGAGGCTACACCTTC. Translation: CASSLGSEFRGYTF. Complete variable domain (other parts from reference TRBV5-1 and TRBJ1-2): KAGVTQTPRYLIKTRGQQVTLSCSPISGHRSVSWYQQTPGQGLQFLFEYFSETQRNKGNFPGRFSGRQFSNSRSEMNVSTLELGDSALYLCASSLGSEFRGYTFGSGTRLTVV.

This chain connects TRBV6-5 to TRBJ1-2; a possible D gene is TRBD1 (6 bases). There are 13 residues in the CDR3. Trimming shortened V by 9 bases and J by 2 bases, and 13 bases separated the two germline ends. The V gene's germline CDR1 is MNHEY and CDR2 SVGAGI. CDR3 protein: CASTFGTNYGYTF. The DNA for the CDR3 is TGTGCCAGTACCTTCGGGACAAACTATGGCTACACCTTC.

This sequence joins TRBV6-2 or TRBV6-3 and TRBJ1-5; no reliable D call. Germline CDR1 reads MNHEY; CDR2 reads SVGEGT. Trimming stripped 2 bases from V and 1 base from J, with 12 bases between. The CDR3 runs 16 residues. CDR3 protein: CASSYPGSRSNQPQHF. CDR3 coding DNA: TGTGCCAGCAGTTACCCTGGGTCGAGAAGCAATCAGCCCCAGCATTTT.

V and J are TRBV9 and TRBJ1-1, with D uncertain. The CDR3 contains 14 residues. Between the trimmed V and J ends, which lost 4 bases and 1 base, there was a span of 11 bases. Germline loops: CDR1 SGDLS, CDR2 YYNGEE. Here the CDR3 reads CASSTRGGNTEAFF. Here the CDR3 DNA reads TGTGCCAGCAGCACCCGGGGTGGGAACACTGAAGCTTTCTTT.

V gene TRBV7-2 combines with J gene TRBJ2-3; TRBD2 matches 12 bases. V gave up 4 bases and J gave up 9 bases; unmatched junction bases: 11. Germline CDR1 and CDR2: SGHTA and FQGNSA. The CDR3 covers 16 residues. CDR3 loop: CASSYRTSGDRGTQYF. In DNA, the CDR3 is TGTGCCAGCAGCTACCGGACTAGCGGGGACCGGGGGACGCAGTATTTT.